The 4 T cell receptor beta chains presented below share a single source sample, sequenced in a study of blood T cell repertoires in COVID-19. Sequencing was performed with immunoSEQ multiplex PCR; in TCRdb, only in-frame clones are kept and a portion is missing. The repertoire consists of about 240,000 clones, with about 80% occurring once and the leading ten covering roughly a tenth. Sequenced: peripheral blood. These receptors came from a woman of 80 years or more with acute or convalescent COVID-19.

The CDR3 nucleotides read TGTGCCAGCAGTGAAAACAGTTTGGTTTCACCCCTCCACTTT. This encodes CASSENSLVSPLHF. The chain is built from TRBV25-1 and TRBJ1-6; D is uncertain. From germline, CDR1 is MGHDK and CDR2 SYGVNS. The CDR3 runs 14 residues. Trimming stripped 2 bases from V and 9 bases from J, with 11 bases between.

The chain links TRBV2 to TRBJ1-5, with D perhaps matching TRBD1 (6 bases). The CDR3 has 12 amino acids. The germline V and J ends were trimmed by 8 bases and 1 base, with 6 bases remaining between them. CDR1 SNHLY and CDR2 FYNNEI come from the germline V gene. For the CDR3, the DNA is TGTGCCAGCGGGACAAGCAATCAGCCCCAGCATTTT. It codes for CASGTSNQPQHF.

This clone turned up a few times. The CDR3 DNA follows: TGTGCCAGCAGCCAAAGCCAGCGTGGAAACACCATATATTTT. This gives the protein CASSQSQRGNTIYF. The chain recombines TRBV3-1 (or the pseudogene TRBV3-2) with TRBJ1-3, with D hard to call. Per germline, CDR1 LGHDT and CDR2 YNNKEL (reference sequence). This CDR3 comprises 14 residues. V was pared by 2 bases and J by 3 bases, with 8 bases between.

The V and J genes are TRBV7-8 and TRBJ1-5, with D perhaps matching TRBD1 (6 bases). This CDR3 is built from 15 residues. Trimming shortened V by 2 bases and J by 2 bases, and 10 bases separated the two germline ends. Germline V gene lookup returns CDR1 SGHVS and CDR2 FQNEAQ. Here the CDR3 reads CASSLNRDGNQPQHF. DNA for the CDR3: TGTGCCAGCAGCTTAAACAGGGATGGCAATCAGCCCCAGCATTTT.